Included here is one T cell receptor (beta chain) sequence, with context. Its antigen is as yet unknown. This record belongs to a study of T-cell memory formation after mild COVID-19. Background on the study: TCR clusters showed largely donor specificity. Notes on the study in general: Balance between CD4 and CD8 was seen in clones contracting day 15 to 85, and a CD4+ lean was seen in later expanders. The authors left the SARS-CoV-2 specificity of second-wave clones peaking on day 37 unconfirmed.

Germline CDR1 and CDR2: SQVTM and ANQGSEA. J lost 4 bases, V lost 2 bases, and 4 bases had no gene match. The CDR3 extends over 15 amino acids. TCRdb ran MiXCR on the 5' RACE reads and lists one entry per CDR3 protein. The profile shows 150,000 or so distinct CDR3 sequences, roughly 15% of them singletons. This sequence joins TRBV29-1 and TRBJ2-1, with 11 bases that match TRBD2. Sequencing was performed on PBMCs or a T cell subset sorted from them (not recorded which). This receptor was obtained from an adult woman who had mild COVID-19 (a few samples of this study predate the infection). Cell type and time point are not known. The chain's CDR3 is CSVEKGLAVYNEQFF. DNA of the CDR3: TGCAGCGTTGAAAAGGGACTAGCGGTTTACAATGAGCAGTTCTTC.